The subject of this entry is one TCR beta chain. This sample is part of a study of blood T cell repertoires in COVID-19. Across the whole study: PBMCs, B-cell-depleted T cells, or T cells were the source of the cDNA or gDNA that made up the material.

Under the authors' procedure: Nucleated cell number was recorded as an estimate derived from reference gene primer amplification. The protocol was immunoSEQ multiplex PCR, while the TCRdb copy is restricted to in-frame clones and leaves out a portion. D and trimming come from the DNA, and the V and J calls and clone size come from that table. This table holds about 100,000 clones, 80% to 90% found once. CDR1 is WNHNN, CDR2 SYGVQD, per germline (reference sequence). The CDR3 contains 13 residues. The trim removed 6 bases at V and 4 bases at J, leaving 4 bases unmatched. This TCR derives from a human donor in a cohort sampled during active COVID-19. The sequencing sample was made of peripheral blood. V usage is TRBV10-1 and J usage is TRBJ2-3; 7 bases map to TRBD1. CDR3 in amino acids: CASRGDSADTQYF. The CDR3 nucleotides read TGCGCCAGCAGGGGGGACAGTGCAGATACGCAGTATTTT.